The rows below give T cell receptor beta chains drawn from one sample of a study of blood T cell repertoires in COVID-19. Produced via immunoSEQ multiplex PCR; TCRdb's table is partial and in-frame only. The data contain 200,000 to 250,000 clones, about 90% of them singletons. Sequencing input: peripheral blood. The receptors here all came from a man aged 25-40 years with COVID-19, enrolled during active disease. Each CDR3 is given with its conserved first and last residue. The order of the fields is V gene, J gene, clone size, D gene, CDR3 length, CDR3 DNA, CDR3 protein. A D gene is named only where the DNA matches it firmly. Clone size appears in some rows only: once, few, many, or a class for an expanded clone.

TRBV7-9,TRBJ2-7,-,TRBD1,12,TGTGCCAGCAGCGGACAGGCTTACGAGCAGTACTTC,CASSGQAYEQYF
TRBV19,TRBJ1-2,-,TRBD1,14,TGTGCCAGTAGAATGGGGCGACAGGGCAATGGCTACACCTTC,CASRMGRQGNGYTF
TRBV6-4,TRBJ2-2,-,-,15,TGTGCCAGCAGTGACGTGGGGGGGCACACCGGGGAGCTGTTTTTT,CASSDVGGHTGELFF
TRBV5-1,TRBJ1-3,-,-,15,TGCGCCAGCAGCGGCGGCGCGAGCTCTGGAAACACCATATATTTT,CASSGGASSGNTIYF
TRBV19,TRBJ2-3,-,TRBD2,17,TGTGCCAGTAGCTATTCTCCTAGCGGGGGAAGCACAGATACGCAGTATTTT,CASSYSPSGGSTDTQYF
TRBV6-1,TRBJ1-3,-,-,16,TGTGCCAGCAGTGAGGTACAGGGATCGTCTGGAAACACCATATATTTT,CASSEVQGSSGNTIYF
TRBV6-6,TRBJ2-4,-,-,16,TGTGCCAGCAGTTACTCGAAACAGGTAGCCAAAAACATTCAGTACTTC,CASSYSKQVAKNIQYF
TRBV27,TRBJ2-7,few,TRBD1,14,TGTGCCAGCAGTCCCGGACAGGGGAGGTACGAGCAGTACTTC,CASSPGQGRYEQYF
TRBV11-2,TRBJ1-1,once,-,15,TGTGCCAGCAGCTTAGATCCCGCGGAGAACACTGAAGCTTTCTTT,CASSLDPAENTEAFF
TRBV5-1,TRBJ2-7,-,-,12,TGCGCCAGCAGCCAGGACAGCTACGAGCAGTACTTC,CASSQDSYEQYF
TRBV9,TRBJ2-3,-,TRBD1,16,TGTGCCAGCAGCGACCGGACAGGGCCCAGGACAGATACGCAGTATTTT,CASSDRTGPRTDTQYF
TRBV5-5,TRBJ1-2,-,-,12,TGTGCCAGCAGCTTCCAGGGATATGGCTACACCTTC,CASSFQGYGYTF
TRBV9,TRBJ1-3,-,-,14,TGTGCCAGCAGCGCGGACGGCTCGGGGAACACCATATATTTT,CASSADGSGNTIYF
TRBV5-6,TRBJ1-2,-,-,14,TGTGCCAGCAGCTTGACGAGGGCCCCACATGGCTACACCTTC,CASSLTRAPHGYTF